The 3 T cell receptor beta chains presented below share a single source sample, sequenced in a study of OX40 agonist ivuxolimab in advanced cancers. Profiling relied on immunoSEQ multiplex PCR, and the TCRdb table lists in-frame clones only, not all of them. The top ten hold under 5% of the sample, which has 8,000 or so clones, 90% seen once. The source material was CD4+ or CD8+ T cells sorted from blood, sampled in a trial of the OX40 agonist ivuxolimab. The receptor set was obtained from an adult with an advanced solid tumor such as melanoma, head and neck, liver or kidney cancer.

The gene calls are TRBV14 and TRBJ1-2; perhaps TRBD1 as D (5 bases). Germline V gene lookup returns CDR1 SGHDN and CDR2 FVKESK. CDR3 size: 13 residues. Trimming pared 5 bases from V and 2 bases from J, leaving 9 bases between. CDR3 nucleotide sequence: TGTGCCAGCAGCGCTCAGGGAAACTATGGCTACACCTTC. It translates to CASSAQGNYGYTF.

This clone was counted a single time. CDR3 sequence: CASSDSRGPGLTDTQYF. The CDR3 DNA follows: TGTGCCAGCAGTGACTCGAGGGGACCGGGGCTTACAGATACGCAGTATTTT. The chain couples TRBV6-4 to TRBJ2-3, with D perhaps being TRBD1 or TRBD2 (5 bases each). V gave up 0 bases and J gave up 3 bases, with 16 bases separating them. The CDR3 runs 17 residues. Germline V lookup: CDR1 MRHNA, CDR2 SNTAGT.

This rearrangement joins TRBV7-6 to TRBJ1-6; perhaps TRBD1 as D (6 bases). V lost 3 bases to trimming and J lost 10 bases, with 10 bases between them. Germline values: CDR1 SGHVS, CDR2 FNYEAQ. The CDR3 has 13 residues. The CDR3, as DNA: TGTGCCAGCAGCTTCACAGGGATCTCACCCCTCCACTTT. The encoded protein is CASSFTGISPLHF.